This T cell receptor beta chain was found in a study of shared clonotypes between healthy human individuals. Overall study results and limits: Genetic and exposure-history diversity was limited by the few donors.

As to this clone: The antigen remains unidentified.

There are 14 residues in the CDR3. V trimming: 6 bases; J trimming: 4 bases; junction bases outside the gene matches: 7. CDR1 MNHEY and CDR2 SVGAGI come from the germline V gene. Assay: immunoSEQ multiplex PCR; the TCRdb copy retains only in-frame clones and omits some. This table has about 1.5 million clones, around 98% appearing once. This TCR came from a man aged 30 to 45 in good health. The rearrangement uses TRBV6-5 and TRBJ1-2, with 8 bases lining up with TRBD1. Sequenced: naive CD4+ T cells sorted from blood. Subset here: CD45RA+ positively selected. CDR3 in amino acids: CASSLDRGPYGYTF. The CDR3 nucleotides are TGTGCCAGCAGCTTAGACAGGGGTCCCTATGGCTACACCTTC.